This T cell receptor (beta chain) was retrieved from a study of regulatory T cells in long-lasting Graves disease. About this clonotype: Antigen: not known.

Study-wide results and limits: Because few samples were included, accuracy may have been lower. The researchers studied only peripheral blood, not thyroid tissue.

Arm-PCR of CDR3 regions with iRepertoire HTBI primers generated TCR beta libraries. In TCRdb, the multiplex PCR reads were re-called with MiXCR into one record per CDR3 protein. The sample lists roughly 450,000 distinct CDR3 sequences, roughly a quarter seen once, with approximately 26% in the top ten. The CDR3 spans 14 residues. CDR1 is LGHDT, CDR2 YNNKEL, per germline (reference sequence). V lost 0 bases and J 4 bases, leaving 8 bases between the germline ends. Time point noted: persistent/refractory GD, antithyroid drugs over 5 years with positive TRAb. Isolated PBMC RNA provided the starting material for the TCR library. In each case, Graves' disease was diagnosed per American Thyroid Association guidelines. The authors drew patients from an endocrinology department in Xi'an, China.

The receptor's source is a female donor with Graves disease. This material consisted of peripheral blood mononuclear cells (PBMCs), taken when the disease was refractory, from a patient treated with antithyroid drugs. V usage is TRBV3-1 and J usage is TRBJ2-3, with D possibly matching TRBD1 (6 bases). CDR3 sequence: CASSQDRGPDTQYF. In nucleotides, the CDR3 is TGTGCCAGCAGCCAAGACAGGGGACCAGATACGCAGTATTTT.